This note documents a single TCR beta chain sequence. V was pared by 6 bases and J by 3 bases, with 8 bases of the junction left unmatched. The CDR3 sequence is 15 residues long. Germline lookup yields CDR1 MDHEN and CDR2 SYDVKM. The data belong to a study of blood T cell repertoires in COVID-19. Study in general: Both acute and convalescent COVID-19 samples were obtained from the United States, Italy and Spain. T cells, B-cell-depleted T cells, or PBMCs provided the cDNA or gDNA that served as material.

Assay used: immunoSEQ multiplex PCR; TCRdb lists only in-frame clones, some missing. The table includes 230,000 or so clones, 87% detected once. The rearrangement uses TRBV28 and TRBJ1-5; 7 bases agree with TRBD1. This receptor was taken from a man in his forties or fifties with active or convalescent COVID-19. Sequences were obtained from peripheral blood. As DNA, the CDR3 is TGTGCCAGCAGACGACTGGACAGGATCAATCAGCCCCAGCATTTT. Encoded protein: CASRRLDRINQPQHF.